This TCR beta chain was retrieved from a study of esophageal squamous cell carcinoma under preoperative chemotherapy. The time point here: before preoperative PTX-NDP chemotherapy. Concerning this clonotype itself: The target antigen is unknown. The junction differs from germline at one of its ends, possibly a read error.

TCRdb re-called the PCR reads with MiXCR, one entry per CDR3 protein. The repertoire holds about 30,000 distinct CDR3 sequences, with 49% as singletons. Germline lookup yields CDR1 SGHTA and CDR2 FQGNSA. The CDR3 loop spans 17 amino acids. General study results and limits: After paclitaxel-nedaplatin, abundant clones were more likely to contract than amplify. Peripheral T cells showed a significant TCR diversity increase after chemotherapy, unlike tumor-infiltrating lymphocytes.

The rearrangement links TRBV7-2 to TRBJ2-3; D is possibly TRBD1 (7 bases). The better agreement between TRBJ2-5 and the DNA end casts doubt on the J call. This specimen was taken from a patient given preoperative chemotherapy. The TCR comes from a human donor with esophageal squamous cell carcinoma. The donor label of this sample is uncertain. CDR3 nucleotides: TGTGCCAGCAGCGCGGGGCTAGGGGGCCCGGACCAAGATACCCAGTACTTC. It specifies CASSAGLGGPDQDTQYF.